Presented here are 26 T cell receptor beta chains from one specimen sequenced in a study of naive and memory T cell subsets. Both TRBC1 and TRBC2 were covered by a beta constant-region primer of two equimolar oligonucleotides. TCRdb redid the calling of the UMI-ligation and nested PCR reads with MiXCR, one entry per CDR3 protein. The table lists 150,000 or so distinct CDR3 sequences, more than 15% of them singletons. Sequencing input: naive CD4+ T cells from blood. The receptors were gathered from a human donor in good health.

In its sample, this clonotype was seen a few times. The chain has TRBV4-1 and TRBJ2-1, with TRBD2 matching 11 bases. CDR1 is MGHRA, CDR2 YSYEKL, per germline. The CDR3 sequence is 17 residues long. Unmatched junction bases numbered 5, after V lost 4 bases and J lost 0 bases. In DNA form, the CDR3 reads TGCGCCAGCAGCCCAACAACTAGCGGGAGCTCCTACAATGAGCAGTTCTTC. Protein product: CASSPTTSGSSYNEQFF.

The CDR3 DNA reads TGTGCCACCGCGGACTCCACTGGGGCAGATACGCAGTATTTT. Protein product: CATADSTGADTQYF. V is TRBV5-5 and J is TRBJ2-3; tentatively, D is TRBD2 (5 bases). V lost 9 bases, J lost 4 bases, and 18 bases lay in between. Germline-derived CDR1 and CDR2 are SGHKS and YYEKEE (reference sequence). This CDR3 spans 14 amino acids.

The chain combines TRBV4-2 with TRBJ2-7; D unresolved. The ends were cut back, 1 base at V and 3 bases at J, with 10 bases in the middle. The CDR3 is made up of 14 amino acids. Germline CDR1 reads LGHNA; CDR2 reads YNFKEQ. In DNA, the CDR3 is TGTGCCAGCAGCCAAGGACCTCCCGTCTACGAGCAGTACTTC. Translating gives CASSQGPPVYEQYF.

This clonotype occurred many times. This sequence joins TRBV4-1 and TRBJ2-4; 7 nucleotides line up with TRBD1. Per germline, CDR1 MGHRA and CDR2 YSYEKL. V trimming: 2 bases; J trimming: 2 bases; junction bases outside the gene matches: 3. The CDR3 sequence is 15 residues long. The CDR3 loop is CASSQRGLPKNIQYF. The CDR3 DNA sequence: TGCGCCAGCAGCCAAAGGGGGCTGCCCAAAAACATTCAGTACTTC.

The V call is TRBV20-1, the J call TRBJ2-3; tentatively, D is TRBD1 (6 bases). The CDR3 totals 13 residues. The germline V gene encodes CDR1 DFQATT and CDR2 SNEGSKA (reference sequence). Trimming removed 0 bases at V and 4 bases at J, with 8 bases between. CDR3 region: CSAREAGADTQYF. For the CDR3, the DNA is TGCAGTGCTAGAGAGGCAGGGGCAGATACGCAGTATTTT.

This clonotype was observed a handful of times. The chain employs TRBV15 and TRBJ1-4; maybe TRBD1 (5 bases). The V and J ends lost 1 base and 8 bases respectively, with 17 bases between them. The CDR3 loop spans 16 amino acids. Germline-derived CDR1 and CDR2 are LNHNV and YYDKDF (reference sequence). The CDR3 region has the DNA TGTGCCACCAGCAGAGGTGTGGCAGGGAAAGGGGAAAAACTGTTTTTT. The encoded protein is CATSRGVAGKGEKLFF.

This clonotype was recorded at least ten times. The chain employs TRBV5-1 and TRBJ2-1; TRBD2 matches at 11 bases. Germline V CDR1 and CDR2: SGHRS, YFSETQ. With 5 bases clipped from V and 4 bases from J, the junction kept 5 bases outside the gene matches. The CDR3 length is 15 residues. The CDR3 spells CASSSGTSGYNEQFF. CDR3 nucleotides: TGCGCCAGCAGTTCCGGGACTAGCGGATACAATGAGCAGTTCTTC.

This chain uses TRBV6-6 with TRBJ1-5; D is perhaps TRBD1 (5 bases). Trimming stripped 4 bases from V and 0 bases from J, with 25 bases between. CDR3 length equals 20 residues. The germline CDR1 and CDR2 sequences are MNHNY and SVGAGI (reference sequence). The CDR3 DNA reads TGTGCCAGCAGTTCCCCAAACCGGGGGTCCGGAGGGGATAGCAATCAGCCCCAGCATTTT. Amino acid sequence: CASSSPNRGSGGDSNQPQHF.

The count of this clonotype is one. The chain is built from TRBV5-1 and TRBJ2-4, with TRBD1 identical over 7 bases. Losses at the gene ends were 3 bases for V and 5 bases for J; bases not matched to a gene: 2. The CDR3 sequence is 13 residues long. Germline V gives CDR1 SGHRS, CDR2 YFSETQ. The CDR3 region has the DNA TGCGCCAGCAGCTACGGGACAGAAAACATTCAGTACTTC. Translated, it gives CASSYGTENIQYF.

The V gene is TRBV24-1, the J gene TRBJ2-3; D unresolved. This CDR3 region has 14 residues. V lost 4 bases and J lost 3, with 10 bases in between. The germline V gene has CDR1 KGHDR and CDR2 SFDVKD. The CDR3 spells CATSDPRTTDTQYF. The CDR3 DNA follows: TGTGCCACCAGTGACCCGAGAACTACAGATACGCAGTATTTT.

The chain combines TRBV2 with TRBJ1-6; no clear D gene. Germline V gene sequence: CDR1 SNHLY, CDR2 FYNNEI. The ends were cut back, 6 bases at V and 7 bases at J, with 10 bases in the middle. This CDR3 has 13 residues. The CDR3 coding sequence is TGTGCCAGCAGCAGCGGGTCCAATTCACCCCTCCACTTT. Translation: CASSSGSNSPLHF.

This clonotype occurred a few times. The chain combines TRBV18 with TRBJ1-1; D not certain. Trimming shortened V by 2 bases and J by 3 bases, and 7 bases separated the two germline ends. The CDR3 sequence is 13 residues long. Germline values: CDR1 KGHSH, CDR2 LQKENI. The CDR3 DNA reads TGTGCCAGCTCACCAGGGCTTGACACTGAAGCTTTCTTT. Translating it yields CASSPGLDTEAFF. The full variable domain, with the rest looked up from reference TRBV18 and TRBJ1-1, is NAGVMQNPRHLVRRRGQEARLRCSPMKGHSHVYWYRQLPEEGLKFMVYLQKENIIDESGMPKERFSAEFPKEGPSILRIQQVVRGDSAAYFCASSPGLDTEAFFGQGTRLTVV.

This clonotype has more than one count but fewer than ten. The rearrangement links TRBV20-1 to TRBJ1-5; D possibly corresponds to TRBD1 (5 bases). V gave up 0 bases and J gave up 0 bases, with 6 bases separating them. Germline V gene sequence: CDR1 DFQATT, CDR2 SNEGSKA (reference sequence). The CDR3 consists of 14 residues. CDR3 amino acids: CSAREGLSNQPQHF. The CDR3 DNA reads TGCAGTGCTAGAGAGGGGCTTAGCAATCAGCCCCAGCATTTT.

This clonotype came up a few times. This chain links TRBV14 with TRBJ2-7, with a tentative D call TRBD1 (9 bases). The germline V and J ends were trimmed by 6 bases and 0 bases, with 27 bases remaining between them. The CDR3 extends over 19 amino acids. The germline gives CDR1 SGHDN, CDR2 FVKESK. CDR3: CASSRGGRTGDSSSYEQYF. Here the CDR3 DNA reads TGTGCCAGCAGTCGCGGGGGGAGGACAGGGGATTCGAGCTCCTACGAGCAGTACTTC.

The chain is built from TRBV11-2 and TRBJ2-3; D not certain. V shed 1 base and J shed 6 bases, with 14 bases lying between them. Germline V gene sequence: CDR1 SGHAT, CDR2 FQNNGV. The CDR3 has 15 amino acids. The CDR3 sequence is CASSLASGRGDTQYF. The CDR3 DNA reads as TGTGCCAGCAGCTTAGCGTCCGGTCGAGGCGATACGCAGTATTTT. Full variable domain (missing parts from reference TRBV11-2 and TRBJ2-3): EAGVAQSPRYKIIEKRQSVAFWCNPISGHATLYWYQQILGQGPKLLIQFQNNGVVDDSQLPKDRFSAERLKGVDSTLKIQPAKLEDSAVYLCASSLASGRGDTQYFGPGTRLTVL.

This clonotype was counted a few times. The genes are TRBV19 and TRBJ2-1; 9 bases are shared with TRBD2. Germline V gives CDR1 LNHDA, CDR2 SQIVND (reference sequence). The CDR3 totals 15 residues. V lost 7 bases, J lost 2 bases, and 6 bases stayed unmatched. The CDR3 loop reads CASTRLAEAYNEQFF. The CDR3 DNA sequence: TGTGCCAGTACCAGACTAGCGGAAGCCTACAATGAGCAGTTCTTC.

This clonotype was observed at least ten times. V gene TRBV7-2 combines with J gene TRBJ2-1; maybe TRBD2 (5 bases). Trimming took 5 bases from V and 5 from J, leaving 13 bases between them. The CDR3 is 14 residues long. CDR1 and CDR2 (germline): SGHTA, FQGNSA. CDR3 nucleotides: TGTGCCAGCAGCCCATACGGGGTTCACAATGAGCAGTTCTTC. Protein sequence: CASSPYGVHNEQFF.

The sample holds a few counts of this clonotype. This chain uses TRBV6-1 with TRBJ2-7, with D unresolved. CDR3 length: 15 residues. The ends were cut back, 4 bases at V and 0 bases at J, with 13 bases in the middle. Germline assignment: CDR1 MNHNS and CDR2 SASEGT. CDR3 nucleotides: TGTGCCAGCAGTGCGTACACGGGCAGCTCCTACGAGCAGTACTTC. It codes for CASSAYTGSSYEQYF.

This clonotype was found many times. Here the CDR3 DNA reads TGCAGTGCTAGAGACCATCCAGCGGGACCCACAGATACGCAGTATTTT. It specifies CSARDHPAGPTDTQYF. The chain employs TRBV20-1 and TRBJ2-3, with TRBD2 matching 7 bases. J gave up 2 bases and V 0 bases, and 8 bases lay outside the gene matches. Germline V gives CDR1 DFQATT, CDR2 SNEGSKA (reference sequence). The CDR3 contains 16 residues.

This clonotype turned up a few times. V is TRBV14 and J is TRBJ2-1; D ambiguous. Germline V CDR1 and CDR2: SGHDN, FVKESK. The CDR3 consists of 15 residues. The V end lost 2 bases, the J end lost 4 bases, and 12 bases lay between the germline ends. The CDR3, as DNA: TGTGCCAGCAGCCAACGAGCCAGCCTTTACAATGAGCAGTTCTTC. Amino acids: CASSQRASLYNEQFF.

The chain recombines TRBV5-1 with TRBJ2-1; 12 bases are shared with TRBD2. Germline-derived CDR1 and CDR2 are SGHRS and YFSETQ. Losses at the gene ends were 4 bases for V and 7 bases for J; bases not matched to a gene: 3. The CDR3 has 14 amino acids. The DNA for the CDR3 is TGCGCCAGCAGCGCACTAGCGGGAGGAAATGAGCAGTTCTTC. The encoded protein is CASSALAGGNEQFF.

The CDR3 sequence is CASTRGLAASYNEQFF. CDR3 nucleotides: TGTGCCAGCACCAGGGGACTAGCGGCCTCCTACAATGAGCAGTTCTTC. V gene TRBV6-5 combines with J gene TRBJ2-1, with 11 positions matching TRBD2. Germline values: CDR1 MNHEY, CDR2 SVGAGI. This CDR3 region has 16 residues. V shed 7 bases and J 0 bases; nucleotides not matched to a gene: 5.

The CDR3 protein is CASSSQGVQPQHF. In DNA, the CDR3 is TGTGCCAGCAGTTCACAGGGGGTTCAGCCCCAGCATTTT. This chain links TRBV28 with TRBJ1-5, with 8 bases matching TRBD1. The CDR3 has 13 amino acids. With V trimmed by 4 bases and J by 6 bases, 2 bases remained unmatched. Germline V gives CDR1 MDHEN, CDR2 SYDVKM.

This clonotype appeared a few times. The chain recombines TRBV5-1 with TRBJ2-3; 9 nucleotides agree with TRBD2. Unmatched junction bases numbered 7, after V lost 2 bases and J lost 0 bases. Looked up from germline, CDR1 is SGHRS and CDR2 is YFSETQ. This CDR3 has 17 amino acids. The DNA for the CDR3 is TGCGCCAGCAGCTTCCGACTAGCGGAACATAGCACAGATACGCAGTATTTT. Translated, it gives CASSFRLAEHSTDTQYF.

A few counts support this clonotype. V is TRBV4-3 and J is TRBJ1-4; possibly TRBD1 for D (6 bases). CDR1 and CDR2 (germline): LGHNA, YSLEER. Trimming took 1 base from V and 0 from J, leaving 6 bases between them. The CDR3 covers 15 residues. This CDR3 reads CASSQGTATNEKLFF. For the CDR3, the DNA is TGCGCCAGCAGCCAAGGGACAGCAACTAATGAAAAACTGTTTTTT.

Only one count was recorded for this clonotype. The V call is TRBV11-2, the J call TRBJ2-7; D not resolved. V was cut by 4 bases and J by 6 bases, with 7 bases left in between. The CDR3 length is 11 residues. Per germline, CDR1 SGHAT and CDR2 FQNNGV. The CDR3 DNA reads TGTGCCAGCAGCTGGGAACGCGAGCAGTACTTC. Translation: CASSWEREQYF.